One and the same sample provided the 2 T cell receptor beta chains below, sequenced in a study of control samples from healthy donors and cancer patients. Here immunoSEQ multiplex PCR was the method, and the copy in TCRdb shows in-frame clones only, minus some. The table lists 390,000 or so clones, around 90% of them singletons, with more than 6% in the top ten. Sequencing input: PBMCs. These receptors were collected from a man in his forties or fifties with head and neck cancer.

This chain uses TRBV5-6 with TRBJ2-2; D unclear. The CDR3 loop spans 14 amino acids. The V gene lost 1 base and the J gene lost 2 bases, with 6 bases spanning the gap. CDR1 is SGHDT, CDR2 YYEEEE, per germline. The CDR3 DNA follows: TGTGCCAGCAGCTTGCCCGCAAACACCGGGGAGCTGTTTTTT. Protein: CASSLPANTGELFF.

The chain recombines TRBV28 with TRBJ1-5; D not certain. Per germline, CDR1 MDHEN and CDR2 SYDVKM. Trimming took 7 bases from V and 0 from J, leaving 13 bases between them. This CDR3 has 15 amino acids. The CDR3 DNA sequence: TGTGCCAGCACCCCATGGGCTTATAGCAATCAGCCCCAGCATTTT. Residues: CASTPWAYSNQPQHF. Based on the CDR3 plus reference TRBV28 and TRBJ1-5, the full variable domain is DVKVTQSSRYLVKRTGEKVFLECVQDMDHENMFWYRQDPGLGLRLIYFSYDVKMKEKGDIPEGYSVSREKKERFSLILESASTNQTSMYLCASTPWAYSNQPQHFGDGTRLSIL.